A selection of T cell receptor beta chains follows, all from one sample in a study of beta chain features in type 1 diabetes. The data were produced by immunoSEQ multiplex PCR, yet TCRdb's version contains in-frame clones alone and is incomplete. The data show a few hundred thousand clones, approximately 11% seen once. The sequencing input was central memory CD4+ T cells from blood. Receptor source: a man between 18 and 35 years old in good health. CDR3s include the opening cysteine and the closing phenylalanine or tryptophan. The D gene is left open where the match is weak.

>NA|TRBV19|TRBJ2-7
CASSRQVSGRRFYEQYF
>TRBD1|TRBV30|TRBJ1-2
CAWSPGTGNGYTF
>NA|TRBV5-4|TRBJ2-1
CASSSLRGARRQFF
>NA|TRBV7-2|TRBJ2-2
CASSPATGELFF
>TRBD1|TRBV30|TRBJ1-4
CAWADRVGEKLFF
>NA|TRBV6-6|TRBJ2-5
CASSYVARQETQYF
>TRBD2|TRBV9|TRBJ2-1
CASSVARLAVYNEQFF
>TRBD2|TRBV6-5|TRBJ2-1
CASRRTSFINEQFF
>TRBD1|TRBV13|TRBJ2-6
CASSLVGTGGKTGANVLTF
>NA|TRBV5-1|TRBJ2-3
CASSLFGNTASTDTQYF
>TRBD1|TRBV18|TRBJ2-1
CASSGDRGFYNEQFF
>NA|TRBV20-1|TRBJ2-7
CSARGPYEQYF
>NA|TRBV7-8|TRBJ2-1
CASSLTGFNEQFF
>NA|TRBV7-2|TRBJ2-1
CASGSPSYNEQFF
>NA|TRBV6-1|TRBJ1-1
CASKLNTEAFF
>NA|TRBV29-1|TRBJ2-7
CSVTGPLGIYEQYF
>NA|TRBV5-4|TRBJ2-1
CASSLLGRGDSHNEQFF
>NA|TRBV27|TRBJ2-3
CASSPGVATPDTQYF
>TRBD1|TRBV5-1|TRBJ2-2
CASSLQGTGELFF
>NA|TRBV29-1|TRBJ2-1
CSVETPSISSYNEQFF
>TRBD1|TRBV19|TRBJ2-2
CASRTGWSGELFF
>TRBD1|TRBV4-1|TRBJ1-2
CASSQGTGTGGYGYTF
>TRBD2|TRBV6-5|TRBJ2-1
CASRKTSGHNEQFF
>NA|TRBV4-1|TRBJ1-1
CASSQAPRGSTEAFF
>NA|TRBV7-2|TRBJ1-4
CASSLSTYGEKLFF
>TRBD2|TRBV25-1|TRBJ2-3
CASSESRALAGGDTQYF
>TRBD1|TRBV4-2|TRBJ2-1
CASSQDDRGYNEQFF
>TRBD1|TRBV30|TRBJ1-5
CAWATGESDQPQHF
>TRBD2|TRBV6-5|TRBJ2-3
CASSDPQRGDTQYF
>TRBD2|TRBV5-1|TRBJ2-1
CASSSLSGRAWNEQFF
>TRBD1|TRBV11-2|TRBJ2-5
CASSPGTALYQETQYF
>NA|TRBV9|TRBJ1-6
CASSPRLDNSPLHF
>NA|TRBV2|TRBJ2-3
CASSYRPTTDTQYF
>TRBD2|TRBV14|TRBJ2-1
CASSSTSGRALASEQFF
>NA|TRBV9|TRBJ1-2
CASSVERYYGYTF
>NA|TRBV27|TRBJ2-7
CASSLSLGYQQYF
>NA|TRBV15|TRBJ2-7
CATTLGGASYEQYF
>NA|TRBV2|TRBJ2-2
CASRVTGGNTGELFF
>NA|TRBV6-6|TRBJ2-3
CASSYRLATDTQYF
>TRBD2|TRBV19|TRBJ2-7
CASSVSGTSADSEQYF
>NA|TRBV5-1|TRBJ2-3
CASSLAPGASDTQYF
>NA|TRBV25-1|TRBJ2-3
CASSGRPDGSTDTQYF
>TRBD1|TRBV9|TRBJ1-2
CASQSRRGTGTAEDYTF
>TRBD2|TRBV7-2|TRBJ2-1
CASSLQRGLAGGNEQFF